These 26 T cell receptor beta chains were all obtained from the same sample, sequenced in a study of shared clonotypes between healthy human individuals. Sequenced by immunoSEQ multiplex PCR; TCRdb stores in-frame clones only, minus some. The profile shows approximately 82,000 clones, 62% of them singletons. The sample comprised memory CD8+ T cells sorted from blood. The subset is: CD45RO+ cells pooled with CCR7-negative TemRA cells. These receptors came from a man aged 30 to 45 in good health.

The chain links TRBV15 to TRBJ2-7; possible D gene TRBD1, 5 bases. Trimming took off 0 bases at V and 1 base at J, with 10 bases between the two ends. CDR3 length: 15 amino acids. Germline CDR1 and CDR2: LNHNV and YYDKDF (reference sequence). This CDR3 reads CATSRDSGASYEQYF. CDR3 nucleotide sequence: TGTGCCACCAGCAGAGATTCTGGGGCATCCTACGAGCAGTACTTC.

There are a few counts of this clone. In DNA form, the CDR3 reads TGTGCCAGCTCGCCGGGACAGGCGGCTCAGCCCCAGCATTTT. Its translation: CASSPGQAAQPQHF. The V gene is TRBV18, the J gene TRBJ1-5; TRBD1 aligns across 8 bases. The CDR3 is made up of 14 amino acids. With 6 bases clipped from V and 6 bases from J, the junction kept 7 bases outside the gene matches. Germline CDR1 reads KGHSH; CDR2 reads LQKENI.

CDR3 nucleotide sequence: TGTGCCAGTACCCTACAACCTGGGGAGGGGATCCTTCCGGGCAATCAGCCCCAGCATTTT. It translates to CASTLQPGEGILPGNQPQHF. The chain combines TRBV19 with TRBJ1-5; D possibly corresponds to TRBD1 (5 bases). The V gene's germline CDR1 is LNHDA and CDR2 SQIVND (reference sequence). V was pared by 7 bases and J by 2 bases, with 30 bases between. The length of the CDR3 is 20 residues.

The chain has TRBV5-4 and TRBJ2-1; 9 nucleotides align to TRBD2. This CDR3 has 15 amino acids. J was trimmed by 4 bases and V by 1 base; bases with no gene match: 3. Germline V lookup: CDR1 SGHNT, CDR2 YYREEE (reference sequence). The CDR3 is CASSLMTSGYNEQFF. The CDR3 bases are TGTGCCAGCAGCTTGATGACTAGCGGTTACAATGAGCAGTTCTTC.

The chain uses TRBV10-3 and TRBJ2-7; 7 positions agree with TRBD1. Trimming at V came to 5 bases and at J to 3 bases, leaving 10 bases not matched to a gene. CDR3 length: 15 amino acids. Germline loops: CDR1 ENHRY, CDR2 SYGVKD. Written as DNA, the CDR3 is TGTGCCATCAGTCTGGCAGGGGGTATAGGCTACGAGCAGTACTTC. Encoded protein: CAISLAGGIGYEQYF.

The chain uses TRBV5-4 and TRBJ2-5, with a weak D call TRBD1 (6 bases). Germline CDR1 is SGHNT and CDR2 is YYREEE (reference sequence). The length of the CDR3 is 15 residues. V lost 4 bases and J lost 2, with 15 bases in between. The CDR3 bases are TGTGCCAGCAGCCGAGGACAGTCGGGTCAAGAGACCCAGTACTTC. This encodes CASSRGQSGQETQYF.

Many counts were recorded for this clone. V usage is TRBV6-5 and J usage is TRBJ1-1; D perhaps matches TRBD1 (6 bases). V lost 11 bases to trimming and J lost 7 bases, with 20 bases between them. The CDR3 is 13 residues long. Per the germline V gene, CDR1 is MNHEY and CDR2 is SVGAGI. DNA for the CDR3: TGTGCCTCAAACCCGGGGGGGCCTGATGAAGCTTTCTTT. Amino acid sequence: CASNPGGPDEAFF.

This clone was observed a few times. The chain employs TRBV5-1 and TRBJ2-7, with TRBD1 matching 9 bases. Germline lookup yields CDR1 SGHRS and CDR2 YFSETQ. The CDR3 spans 16 residues. Trimming at V came to 3 bases and at J to 5 bases, leaving 12 bases not matched to a gene. The CDR3 bases are TGCGCCAGCAGCTCTGGACCGGGACAGGGTACCCACGAGCAGTACTTC. Translating gives CASSSGPGQGTHEQYF.

By frequency in the sample, this clone is medium-sized. J is TRBJ1-4 and V is TRBV2, with D unclear. The V gene's germline CDR1 is SNHLY and CDR2 FYNNEI. The CDR3 contains 13 residues. Trimming left V 4 bases short and J 8 bases short, with 11 bases between. CDR3 loop: CASSGPPEEKLFF. Written as DNA, the CDR3 is TGTGCCAGCAGTGGCCCGCCAGAAGAAAAACTGTTTTTT.

As concerns this clone: A far larger clone is only one base removed, so a read error is likely. The chain combines TRBV10-3 with TRBJ1-1; no clear D. CDR1 is ENHRY, CDR2 SYGVKD, per germline. The CDR3 runs to 12 residues. V shed 5 bases and J shed 4 bases, with 8 bases lying between them. Here the CDR3 reads CAISQGSTEAFF. CDR3 nucleotides: TGTGCCATCAGTCAAGGAAGCACTGAAGCTTTCTTT.

This chain connects TRBV28 to TRBJ1-5; the match to TRBD1 covers 10 bases. With 5 bases clipped from V and 2 bases from J, the junction kept 6 bases outside the gene matches. The CDR3 contains 16 residues. From germline, CDR1 is MDHEN and CDR2 SYDVKM. This CDR3 reads CASSTGTGAGNQPQHF. CDR3 bases: TGTGCCAGCAGTACTGGGACAGGGGCGGGCAATCAGCCCCAGCATTTT.

This clone was observed a few times. V is TRBV5-1 and J is TRBJ2-7; D may be TRBD1 (6 bases). With 0 bases removed from V and 2 bases from J, the gap between germline ends came to 12 bases. This CDR3 spans 15 amino acids. CDR1 is SGHRS and CDR2 is YFSETQ in the germline V gene. In nucleotides, the CDR3 is TGCGCCAGCAGCTTGGTTGGGACACAAGCCTACGAGCAGTACTTC. It codes for CASSLVGTQAYEQYF.

The CDR3: CASSLDQLSVYEQYF. The CDR3 nucleotides are TGTGCCAGCAGCTTAGATCAGCTCTCCGTCTACGAGCAGTACTTC. The chain links TRBV7-9 to TRBJ2-7, with no clear D. The CDR3 loop spans 15 amino acids. Trimming removed 1 base at V and 3 bases at J, with 13 bases between. Germline V lookup: CDR1 SEHNR, CDR2 FQNEAQ (reference sequence).

V gene TRBV15 combines with J gene TRBJ1-4; 9 nucleotides line up with TRBD1. CDR3 length: 18 residues. Trimming at V came to 5 bases and at J to 7 bases, leaving 17 bases not matched to a gene. Germline lookup yields CDR1 LNHNV and CDR2 YYDKDF (reference sequence). CDR3 loop: CATSPTQKTGGRGEKLFF. The CDR3, as DNA: TGTGCCACCAGCCCGACTCAAAAAACAGGGGGCCGGGGTGAAAAACTGTTTTTT.

This sequence joins TRBV15 and TRBJ2-7; 10 bases fit TRBD1. V lost 1 base and J lost 7; bases outside the gene matches: 10. This CDR3 comprises 16 residues. Germline lookup yields CDR1 LNHNV and CDR2 YYDKDF (reference sequence). The CDR3 DNA sequence: TGTGCCACCAGCAGAGGTACCGGGACAGGGGATCGGGAGCAGTACTTC. This codes for CATSRGTGTGDREQYF.

The V call is TRBV25-1, the J call TRBJ2-3, with 8 positions matching TRBD2. The CDR3 has 13 amino acids. In germline, CDR1 is MGHDK, CDR2 SYGVNS. After removal of 7 bases from V and 6 bases from J, the junction contained 6 bases not matched to a gene. The CDR3 reads CASNERESDTQYF. CDR3 nucleotide sequence: TGTGCCAGCAATGAGCGGGAGTCGGATACGCAGTATTTT.

This clone was observed a handful of times. This rearrangement joins TRBV6-5 to TRBJ2-1; 9 bases line up with TRBD1. This CDR3 region has 14 residues. Trimming took 6 bases from V and 9 from J; bases not matched to a gene: 9. Germline V gene sequence: CDR1 MNHEY, CDR2 SVGAGI. CDR3 coding DNA: TGTGCCAGCAGCCACCGGGACAGGGACACTGAGCAGTTCTTC. The encoded protein is CASSHRDRDTEQFF.

The chain combines TRBV6-5 with TRBJ2-7; D remains ambiguous. Between the trimmed V and J ends, which lost 8 bases and 3 bases, there was a span of 11 bases. The germline V gene encodes CDR1 MNHEY and CDR2 SVGAGI. The CDR3 consists of 12 residues. This CDR3 is CASGSNGYEQYF. DNA for the CDR3: TGTGCCAGCGGCTCCAATGGCTACGAGCAGTACTTC.

This clone has just one count. V usage is TRBV25-1 and J usage is TRBJ2-7; maybe TRBD1 (6 bases). The length of the CDR3 is 15 residues. The germline gives CDR1 MGHDK, CDR2 SYGVNS. With 4 bases removed from V and 2 bases from J, the gap between germline ends came to 15 bases. The CDR3, as DNA: TGTGCCAGCAGTGCGCGCGGACAGAGAACCTACGAGCAGTACTTC. Translation: CASSARGQRTYEQYF.

The chain has TRBV19 and TRBJ2-7; 7 bases are a match to TRBD1. Germline-derived CDR1 and CDR2 are LNHDA and SQIVND (reference sequence). The CDR3 length is 15 residues. With V trimmed by 6 bases and J by 0 bases, 8 bases remained unmatched. CDR3 sequence (DNA): TGTGCCAGTAGCCCGAGGACAGGATCCTCCTACGAGCAGTACTTC. As protein: CASSPRTGSSYEQYF.

This clone was seen only once. V gene TRBV9 combines with J gene TRBJ2-7; no definite D call. The CDR3 extends over 15 amino acids. V dropped 0 bases and J dropped 0 bases, with 10 bases sitting between them. Looked up from germline, CDR1 is SGDLS and CDR2 is YYNGEE. The CDR3 bases are TGTGCCAGCAGCGTAGAGGGTGGGTACTCCTACGAGCAGTACTTC. This translates into CASSVEGGYSYEQYF.

This clone showed up just a few times. The CDR3 coding sequence is TGTGCCAGCAGACCAGAGGCAGGAGGGTGGCATGGCTACACCTTC. Translating it yields CASRPEAGGWHGYTF. The rearrangement links TRBV27 to TRBJ1-2; D is undetermined. This CDR3 is 15 amino acids long. With 6 bases removed from V and 6 bases from J, the gap between germline ends came to 20 bases. Germline V gives CDR1 MNHEY, CDR2 SMNVEV (reference sequence).

V and J are TRBV28 and TRBJ2-7; D gene ambiguous. Germline V gives CDR1 MDHEN, CDR2 SYDVKM. CDR3 size: 12 residues. V was shortened by 5 bases and J by 3 bases, with 8 bases between the two germline ends. The CDR3 nucleotides read TGTGCCAGCAGTGACGCCATCTACGAGCAGTACTTC. Residues: CASSDAIYEQYF.

The chain is built from TRBV10-3 and TRBJ1-3; 9 bases map to TRBD1. V gave up 10 bases and J gave up 0 bases; unmatched junction bases: 7. The CDR3 length is 15 residues. From germline, CDR1 is ENHRY and CDR2 SYGVKD. CDR3: CATWTGDGSGNTIYF. CDR3 nucleotide sequence: TGTGCCACCTGGACAGGGGACGGCTCTGGAAACACCATATATTTT.

There are a few counts of this clone. An end of the junction differs from the germline gene, which may be a read error. The V and J genes are TRBV7-7 and TRBJ1-5; D remains ambiguous. The CDR3 covers 13 residues. Germline CDR1 reads SSHAT; CDR2 reads FNYEAQ (reference sequence). The CDR3 DNA sequence: TGTGCTAGCAGCTCGGCCCCTAATCAGCCCCAGCATTTT. Protein product: CASSSAPNQPQHF.

Only one count was recorded for this clone. The chain has TRBV6-6 and TRBJ2-7; D ambiguous. Germline lookup yields CDR1 MNHNY and CDR2 SVGAGI (reference sequence). The CDR3 runs to 13 residues. V lost 5 bases and J lost 2, with 10 bases in between. The CDR3 nucleotides read TGTGCCAGCAGTGCGGCCCCCACCTACGAGCAGTACTTC. Its translation: CASSAAPTYEQYF.